This T cell receptor (beta chain) emerged from a study of blood T cell repertoires in COVID-19. Study as a whole: Sites in the United States, Italy and Spain provided acute and convalescent COVID-19 samples. The analysed material was cDNA or gDNA that came from T cells, B-cell-depleted T cells, or PBMCs.

Methods used by the authors: Amplification of reference gene primers provided the estimated nucleated cell counts. TCRdb's copy holds only in-frame clones and misses some; the assay was immunoSEQ multiplex PCR. The DNA was the basis for D and trimming; V, J and clone size are from that table. The sample lists roughly 230,000 clones, roughly 84% occurring once. This receptor was obtained from a woman aged 80 or older with acute or convalescent COVID-19. The material sequenced was peripheral blood.

CDR3 sequence: CASSPNRVESTEAFF. The CDR3 DNA follows: TGTGCCAGCAGCCCCAACAGAGTTGAGAGCACTGAAGCTTTCTTT. The chain is built from TRBV7-9 and TRBJ1-1; D uncertain. The CDR3 has 15 amino acids. V lost 5 bases to trimming and J lost 4 bases, with 17 bases between them. CDR1 SEHNR and CDR2 FQNEAQ come from the germline V gene (reference sequence).